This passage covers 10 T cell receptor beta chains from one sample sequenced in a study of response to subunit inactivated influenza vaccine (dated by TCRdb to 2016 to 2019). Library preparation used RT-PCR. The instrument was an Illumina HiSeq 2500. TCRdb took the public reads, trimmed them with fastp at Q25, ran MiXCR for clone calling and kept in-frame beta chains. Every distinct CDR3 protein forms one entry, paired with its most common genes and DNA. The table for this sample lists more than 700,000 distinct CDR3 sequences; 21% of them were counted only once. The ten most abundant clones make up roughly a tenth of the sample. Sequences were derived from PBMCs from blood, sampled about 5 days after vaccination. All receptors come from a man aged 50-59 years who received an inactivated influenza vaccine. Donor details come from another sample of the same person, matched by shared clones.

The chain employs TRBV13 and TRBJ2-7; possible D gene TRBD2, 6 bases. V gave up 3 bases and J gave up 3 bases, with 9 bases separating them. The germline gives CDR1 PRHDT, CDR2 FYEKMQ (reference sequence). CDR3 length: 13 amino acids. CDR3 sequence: CASSFGSLYEQYF. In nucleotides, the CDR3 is TGTGCCAGCAGCTTCGGGAGCCTCTACGAGCAGTACTTC.

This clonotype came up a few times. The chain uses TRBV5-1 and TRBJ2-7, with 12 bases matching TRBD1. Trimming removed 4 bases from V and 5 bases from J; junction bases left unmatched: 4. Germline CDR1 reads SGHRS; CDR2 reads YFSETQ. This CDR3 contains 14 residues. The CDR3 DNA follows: TGCGCCAGCAGCACGGGGACAGGGGGCGACGAGCAGTACTTC. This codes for CASSTGTGGDEQYF.

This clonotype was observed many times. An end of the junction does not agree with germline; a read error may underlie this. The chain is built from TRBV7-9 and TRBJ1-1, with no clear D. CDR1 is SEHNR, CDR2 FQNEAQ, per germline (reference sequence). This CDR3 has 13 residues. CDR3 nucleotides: TGTGCCAGCAGTTTAGGTACGAACACTGAAGCTTTCTTT. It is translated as CASSLGTNTEAFF.

The CDR3 protein is CSVRSRPGYEQYF. The CDR3 bases are TGCAGCGTGAGGTCCAGGCCAGGCTACGAGCAGTACTTC. The rearrangement uses TRBV29-1 and TRBJ2-7; D gene unclear. Trimming removed 6 bases at V and 3 bases at J, with 15 bases between. In germline, CDR1 is SQVTM, CDR2 ANQGSEA. The CDR3 length is 13 residues.

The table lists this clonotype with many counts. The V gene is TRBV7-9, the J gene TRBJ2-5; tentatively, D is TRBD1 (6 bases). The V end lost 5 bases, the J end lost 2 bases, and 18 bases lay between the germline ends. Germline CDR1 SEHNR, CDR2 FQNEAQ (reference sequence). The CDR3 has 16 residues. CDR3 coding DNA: TGTGCCAGCAGCGGCCGGGACACCAACTTACAAGAGACCCAGTACTTC. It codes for CASSGRDTNLQETQYF. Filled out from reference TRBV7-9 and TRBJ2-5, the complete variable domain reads DTGVSQNPRHKITKRGQNVTFRCDPISEHNRLYWYRQTLGQGPEFLTYFQNEAQLEKSRLLSDRFSAERPKGSFSTLEIQRTEQGDSAMYLCASSGRDTNLQETQYFGPGTRLLVL.

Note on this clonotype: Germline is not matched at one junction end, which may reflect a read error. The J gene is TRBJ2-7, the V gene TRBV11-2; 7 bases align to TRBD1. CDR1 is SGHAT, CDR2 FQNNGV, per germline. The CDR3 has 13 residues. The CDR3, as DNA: TGTGCCAGCAGCATAGACAGGGCGGGCGAGCAGTACTTC. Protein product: CASSIDRAGEQYF.

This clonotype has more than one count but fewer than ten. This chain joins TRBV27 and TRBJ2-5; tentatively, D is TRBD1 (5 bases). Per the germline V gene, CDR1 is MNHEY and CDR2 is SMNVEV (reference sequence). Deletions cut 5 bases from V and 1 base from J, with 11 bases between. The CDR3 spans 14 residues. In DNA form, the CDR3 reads TGTGCCAGCAGTGTCCAGGGCGGCCAAGAGACCCAGTACTTC. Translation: CASSVQGGQETQYF.

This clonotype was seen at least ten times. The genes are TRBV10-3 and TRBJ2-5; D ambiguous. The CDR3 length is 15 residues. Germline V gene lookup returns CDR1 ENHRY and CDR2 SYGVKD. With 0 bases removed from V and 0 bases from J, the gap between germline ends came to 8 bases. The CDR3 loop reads CAISESPADQETQYF. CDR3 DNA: TGTGCCATCAGTGAGTCTCCTGCCGACCAAGAGACCCAGTACTTC.

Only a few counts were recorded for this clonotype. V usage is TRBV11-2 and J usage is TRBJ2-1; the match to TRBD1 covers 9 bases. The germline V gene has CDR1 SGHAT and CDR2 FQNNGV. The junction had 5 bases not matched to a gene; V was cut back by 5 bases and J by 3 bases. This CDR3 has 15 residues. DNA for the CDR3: TGTGCCAGCAGCGGCCGGGACAGGGTCTACAATGAGCAGTTCTTC. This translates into CASSGRDRVYNEQFF.

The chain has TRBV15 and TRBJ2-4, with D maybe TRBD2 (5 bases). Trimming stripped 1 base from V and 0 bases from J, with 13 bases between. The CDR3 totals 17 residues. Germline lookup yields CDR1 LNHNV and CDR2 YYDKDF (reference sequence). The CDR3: CATSRVGGLLAKNIQYF. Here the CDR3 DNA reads TGTGCCACCAGCAGAGTAGGCGGGTTGTTAGCCAAAAACATTCAGTACTTC.